A single sample gave rise to the 29 T cell receptor beta chains below, sequenced in a study of blood T cells in healthy people across ages. Combining a sample-barcoded 5' primer with a J-beta primer mix, a second PCR ran for roughly 7 to 12 cycles. TCRdb re-called the 5' RACE reads with MiXCR, one entry per CDR3 protein. The data show approximately 1.5 million distinct CDR3 sequences, approximately 39% seen once. Sequencing was performed on blood. All receptors derive from a woman younger than 35 in good health.

This clonotype was observed a few times. The J gene is TRBJ1-2, the V gene TRBV3-1; a possible D gene is TRBD1 (6 bases). Germline CDR1 LGHDT, CDR2 YNNKEL (reference sequence). The CDR3 spans 13 residues. V was shortened by 1 base and J by 8 bases, with 11 bases between the two germline ends. CDR3 nucleotide sequence: TGTGCCAGCAGCCAAGTACAGGGTGAAGGCTACACCTTC. It specifies CASSQVQGEGYTF.

This clonotype came up a few times. The rearrangement joins TRBV6-5 to TRBJ1-2; D remains ambiguous. Germline V gives CDR1 MNHEY, CDR2 SVGAGI. The CDR3 has 12 residues. Trimming stripped 4 bases from V and 3 bases from J, with 6 bases between. The CDR3 sequence: CASSSTYYGYTF. The CDR3 DNA reads TGTGCCAGCAGTTCCACTTACTATGGCTACACCTTC.

Note on this clonotype: A much larger clone lies one base from this, so it may be a read error. The CDR3 reads CASSNGETQYF. The CDR3 DNA is TGTGCCAGCAGTAACGGGGAGACCCAGTACTTC. The V call is TRBV6-2 or TRBV6-3, the J call TRBJ2-5; D is undetermined. Trimming took 5 bases from V and 5 from J, leaving 6 bases between them. CDR1 is MNHEY and CDR2 is SVGEGT in the germline V gene. The CDR3 contains 11 residues.

The chain recombines TRBV20-1 with TRBJ2-1, with TRBD2 matching 9 bases. Germline-derived CDR1 and CDR2 are DFQATT and SNEGSKA (reference sequence). The V and J ends lost 5 bases and 5 bases, in that order; junction bases with no gene match: 7. The CDR3 spans 14 residues. CDR3 nucleotides: TGCAGTGCTGCCCTAGCGGGAATCGACAATGAGCAGTTCTTC. Its protein product is CSAALAGIDNEQFF.

The chain is built from TRBV5-1 and TRBJ1-1; D gene ambiguous. Germline V gene lookup returns CDR1 SGHRS and CDR2 YFSETQ. This CDR3 region has 14 residues. V was trimmed by 4 bases and J by 9 bases, leaving 19 bases between them. The CDR3 spells CASSVGWDIKKAFF. The CDR3 bases are TGCGCCAGCAGCGTGGGGTGGGATATAAAAAAAGCTTTCTTT.

In its sample, this clonotype was seen a few times. The V gene is TRBV7-2, the J gene TRBJ2-7; 8 positions match TRBD2. V gave up 0 bases and J gave up 2 bases; unmatched junction bases: 9. The CDR3 spans 17 residues. Germline V gene data show CDR1 as SGHTA and CDR2 as FQGNSA. The CDR3 nucleotides are TGTGCCAGCAGCTTAGCGCTTCAGCGGGAGTTCCCCTACGAGCAGTACTTC. It translates to CASSLALQREFPYEQYF.

This clonotype was observed a handful of times. V usage is TRBV11-2 and J usage is TRBJ2-7; D not resolved. V was shortened by 5 bases and J by 7 bases, with 9 bases between the two germline ends. This CDR3 has 11 residues. In germline, CDR1 is SGHAT, CDR2 FQNNGV. The CDR3 sequence: CASSTAREQYF. CDR3 nucleotide sequence: TGTGCCAGCAGCACCGCCCGGGAGCAGTACTTC.

This clonotype has just a few counts. The chain uses TRBV12-3 or TRBV12-4 and TRBJ2-4; D gene uncertain. V dropped 6 bases and J dropped 5 bases, with 11 bases sitting between them. This CDR3 spans 13 amino acids. The CDR3 DNA sequence: TGTGCCAGCAGACTCGACGGCCAAAACATTCAGTACTTC. Amino acid sequence: CASRLDGQNIQYF.

This clonotype turned up a few times. The rearrangement links TRBV27 to TRBJ1-2; 7 bases are a match to TRBD1. The V segment lost 4 bases and the J segment 7 bases; nucleotides outside the gene matches: 9. CDR3 length: 14 amino acids. In germline, CDR1 is MNHEY, CDR2 SMNVEV (reference sequence). This CDR3 reads CASSSPGQMGGYTF. The DNA for the CDR3 is TGTGCCAGCAGTTCACCGGGACAGATGGGTGGCTACACCTTC.

This clonotype turned up a few times. This could be a read error, since a much larger clone is one nucleotide away. The rearrangement uses TRBV12-3 or TRBV12-4 and TRBJ2-1; perhaps TRBD2 as D (5 bases). Trimming left V 1 base short and J 13 bases short, with 17 bases between. This CDR3 region has 14 residues. CDR3 in DNA: TGTGCCAGCAGTTTAGGAGCGGAGCAAGAGACCCAGTTCTTC. Protein sequence: CASSLGAEQETQFF.

This clonotype came up a few times. This rearrangement joins TRBV5-5 to TRBJ1-5, with D hard to call. Trimming removed 0 bases at V and 4 bases at J, with 5 bases between. CDR1 is SGHKS, CDR2 YYEKEE, per germline (reference sequence). CDR3 length: 13 residues. The CDR3 coding sequence is TGTGCCAGCAGCTTGGTAGTTAATCAGCCCCAGCATTTT. Its translation: CASSLVVNQPQHF.

J is TRBJ2-3 and V is TRBV27; 13 bases fit TRBD2. The CDR3 length is 15 residues. V shed 6 bases and J 5 bases; nucleotides not matched to a gene: 5. In germline, CDR1 is MNHEY, CDR2 SMNVEV (reference sequence). CDR3 loop: CASRQTSGRLDTQYF. The CDR3 region has the DNA TGTGCCAGCAGGCAGACTAGCGGGAGGTTAGATACGCAGTATTTT.

This clonotype has only a few counts. The rearrangement links TRBV20-1 to TRBJ2-4; no clear D gene. The end of the DNA is better explained by TRBJ2-7, so the J call may be wrong. Germline loops: CDR1 DFQATT, CDR2 SNEGSKA (reference sequence). This CDR3 contains 11 residues. This CDR3 is CSARIILEQYF. The CDR3 nucleotides are TGCAGTGCTAGAATAATACTCGAGCAGTACTTC.

This clonotype was detected only a few times. This chain joins TRBV5-1 and TRBJ1-2; no clear D. The CDR3 consists of 13 residues. Germline loops: CDR1 SGHRS, CDR2 YFSETQ. V lost 2 bases and J 5 bases, leaving 10 bases between the germline ends. The DNA for the CDR3 is TGCGCCAGCAGCTTCCAGAGTACTTATGGCTACACCTTC. Its translation: CASSFQSTYGYTF.

CDR3 bases: TGTGCCAGCAGTTCATTGGACGGGCAGCCCCAGCATTTT. This codes for CASSSLDGQPQHF. The rearrangement joins TRBV12-3 or TRBV12-4 to TRBJ1-5; D call uncertain. Trimming shortened V by 4 bases and J by 7 bases, and 11 bases separated the two germline ends. This CDR3 region has 13 residues.

This clonotype was seen a handful of times. The chain uses TRBV15 and TRBJ1-1, with D possibly TRBD1 on 5 matching bases. CDR1 is LNHNV and CDR2 is YYDKDF in the germline V gene (reference sequence). The CDR3 length is 15 residues. Trimming stripped 4 bases from V and 4 bases from J, with 16 bases between. The CDR3: CATSIAPRGRTEAFF. In DNA, the CDR3 is TGTGCCACCAGCATTGCTCCGCGGGGACGCACTGAAGCTTTCTTT.

This clonotype has just a few counts. The CDR3 reads CASSKALYNEQFF. In DNA, the CDR3 is TGTGCCAGCTCTAAAGCTCTCTACAATGAGCAGTTCTTC. V usage is TRBV7-9 and J usage is TRBJ2-1; the D is unclear. The CDR3 runs 13 residues. The V gene lost 8 bases and the J gene lost 3 bases, with 11 bases spanning the gap. The germline V gene has CDR1 SEHNR and CDR2 FQNEAQ (reference sequence).

The chain employs TRBV25-1 and TRBJ2-1; 8 bases are shared with TRBD1. Trimming cost V 6 bases and J 2 bases; bases outside gene matches: 6. Germline CDR1 MGHDK, CDR2 SYGVNS. This CDR3 is 15 amino acids long. The CDR3 is CASRRWTGPYNEQFF. The DNA of the CDR3 is TGTGCCAGCAGGCGTTGGACAGGGCCCTACAATGAGCAGTTCTTC.

This clonotype turned up a few times. The chain is built from TRBV6-2 or TRBV6-3 and TRBJ2-7; 8 nucleotides match TRBD2. Looked up from germline, CDR1 is MNHEY and CDR2 is SVGEGT. The CDR3 extends over 11 amino acids. With 6 bases clipped from V and 10 bases from J, the junction kept 5 bases outside the gene matches. The CDR3 nucleotides read TGTGCCAGCAGCACCCGGGGGGGCCAGTACTTC. This translates into CASSTRGGQYF.

This clonotype was counted between two and nine times. The V and J genes are TRBV18 and TRBJ1-1; D is possibly TRBD1 (5 bases). CDR1 KGHSH and CDR2 LQKENI come from the germline V gene. This CDR3 spans 12 amino acids. V lost 2 bases, J lost 12 bases, and 13 bases lay in between. The CDR3 region has the DNA TGTGCCAGCTCACCAGAGAGGGGTGGAACTTTCTTT. Its protein product is CASSPERGGTFF.

V and J are TRBV9 and TRBJ1-1, with D tentatively TRBD1 (5 bases). The germline V gene has CDR1 SGDLS and CDR2 YYNGEE. V gave up 0 bases and J gave up 4 bases, with 13 bases separating them. The CDR3 runs to 15 residues. In nucleotides, the CDR3 is TGTGCCAGCAGCGTAGGATACGGCGGGGCCACTGAAGCTTTCTTT. Its protein is CASSVGYGGATEAFF.

V is TRBV9 and J is TRBJ2-3; no reliable D call. Germline V CDR1 and CDR2: SGDLS, YYNGEE. This CDR3 is built from 13 residues. The ends were cut back, 1 base at V and 6 bases at J, with 9 bases in the middle. CDR3 DNA sequence: TGTGCCAGCAGCGTACAGCATGAGGATACGCAGTATTTT. This translates into CASSVQHEDTQYF.

This clonotype has just a few counts. This chain joins TRBV20-1 and TRBJ2-1; the D gene could be TRBD1 or TRBD2 (5 bases each). Germline CDR1 and CDR2: DFQATT and SNEGSKA (reference sequence). The CDR3 runs 11 residues. V shed 5 bases and J shed 12 bases, with 14 bases lying between them. The chain's CDR3 is CSAPLGEWQFF. CDR3 nucleotides: TGCAGTGCTCCATTGGGGGAGTGGCAGTTCTTC.

CDR3 in DNA: TGTGCCAGCAGCCAAGATCCGATATGGAGTGAAAAACTGTTTTTT. This codes for CASSQDPIWSEKLFF. This chain uses TRBV3-1 with TRBJ1-4; D remains unclear. There are 15 residues in the CDR3. Trimming took off 0 bases at V and 7 bases at J, with 12 bases between the two ends. Germline CDR1 LGHDT, CDR2 YNNKEL (reference sequence).

The chain recombines TRBV27 with TRBJ1-5, with 8 bases lining up with TRBD1. With V trimmed by 5 bases and J by 5 bases, 14 bases remained unmatched. Germline CDR1 reads MNHEY; CDR2 reads SMNVEV (reference sequence). The CDR3 totals 17 residues. The CDR3 here is CASSPRGQGGRDQPQHF. The DNA for the CDR3 is TGTGCCAGCAGTCCCCGAGGACAGGGAGGGCGCGATCAGCCCCAGCATTTT.

V and J are TRBV20-1 and TRBJ2-3, with 10 bases identical to TRBD2. V dropped 2 bases and J dropped 4; count of bases not matched to a gene: 6. The germline gives CDR1 DFQATT, CDR2 SNEGSKA (reference sequence). CDR3 length: 15 residues. For the CDR3, the DNA is TGCAGTGCTAGAATTCTAGCGGGAGTCCCAGATACGCAGTATTTT. The encoded protein is CSARILAGVPDTQYF.

The V call is TRBV18, the J call TRBJ2-7; no reliable D call. Per the germline V gene, CDR1 is KGHSH and CDR2 is LQKENI. Trimming removed 0 bases at V and 4 bases at J, with 10 bases between. This CDR3 contains 14 residues. For the CDR3, the DNA is TGTGCCAGCTCACCACCTCTCAGGCAGTACGAGCAGTACTTC. It yields the protein CASSPPLRQYEQYF. Complete variable domain (other parts from reference TRBV18 and TRBJ2-7): NAGVMQNPRHLVRRRGQEARLRCSPMKGHSHVYWYRQLPEEGLKFMVYLQKENIIDESGMPKERFSAEFPKEGPSILRIQQVVRGDSAAYFCASSPPLRQYEQYFGPGTRLTVT.

This clonotype was counted only a few times. V gene TRBV12-3 or TRBV12-4 combines with J gene TRBJ2-7; no reliable D call. The length of the CDR3 is 15 residues. V lost 5 bases and J lost 2, with 16 bases in between. The CDR3 is CASSPTGPATYEQYF. The CDR3 DNA sequence: TGTGCCAGCAGTCCCACCGGGCCAGCGACCTACGAGCAGTACTTC.

A single count supports this clonotype. The chain combines TRBV18 with TRBJ1-5; a possible D gene is TRBD1 (6 bases). CDR1 and CDR2 from the germline V gene are KGHSH and LQKENI. Between the trimmed V and J ends, which lost 8 bases and 4 bases, there was a span of 12 bases. This CDR3 has 13 amino acids. The DNA for the CDR3 is TGTGCCAGCGCGGGACAAAAAAATCAGCCCCAGCATTTT. It translates to CASAGQKNQPQHF.